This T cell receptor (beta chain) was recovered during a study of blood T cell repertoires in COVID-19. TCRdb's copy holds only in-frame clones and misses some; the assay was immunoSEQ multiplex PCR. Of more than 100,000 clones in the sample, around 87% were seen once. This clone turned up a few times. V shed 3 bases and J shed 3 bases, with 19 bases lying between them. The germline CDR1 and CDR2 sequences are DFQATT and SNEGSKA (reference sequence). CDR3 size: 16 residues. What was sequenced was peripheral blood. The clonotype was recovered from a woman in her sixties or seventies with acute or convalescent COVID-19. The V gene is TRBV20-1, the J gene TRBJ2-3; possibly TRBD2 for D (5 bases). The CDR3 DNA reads TGCAGTGCTAGTGAACCTAGCTGGCCTGGTACAGATACGCAGTATTTT. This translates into CSASEPSWPGTDTQYF.